This record concerns one TCR beta chain sequence. Its antigen is still unknown. Clones were sequenced by immunoSEQ multiplex PCR, and TCRdb holds only the in-frame ones, with some missing. This sample has 66,000 or so clones; about 90% occur once, and the top ten carry around 25%. This sample was included in a study of OX40 agonist ivuxolimab in advanced cancers. The overall study: The eligibility criteria allowed prior anti-PD-1, anti-PD-L1 or anti-CTLA-4 therapy, and about 40% had some. Study-wide results and limits: Among the lowest peripheral clonal expansion occurred in 0.1-3.0 mg/kg partial responders.

Researchers took blood at baseline, on cycle 4 day 1, and on cycle 7 day 1. Trimming cost V 2 bases and J 5 bases, with 12 bases left between them. The CDR3 is 14 residues long. CDR1 is MNHEY, CDR2 SVGAGI, per germline. The V and J genes are TRBV6-5 and TRBJ1-1; D is uncertain. Sequenced here: CD4+ or CD8+ T cells sorted from blood, sampled in a trial of the OX40 agonist ivuxolimab. This receptor was obtained from an adult with an advanced solid tumor such as melanoma, head and neck, liver or kidney cancer. The CDR3 here is CASSYLEGGTEAFF. In DNA, the CDR3 is TGTGCCAGCAGTTACCTTGAAGGAGGGACTGAAGCTTTCTTT.